This T cell receptor beta chain originates from a study of cytomegalovirus exposure and HLA in healthy donors. Study-level findings and limits: In vitro testing confirmed a few CMV-associated chains as specific for CMV antigens. Analyses of presence/absence relied on an assumption of roughly uniform sequencing depth across donors. There were some public TCRs occurring in many donors, but most TCR sequences were rare.

There are 13 residues in the CDR3. From germline, CDR1 is SGHNT and CDR2 YYREEE (reference sequence). V shed 1 base and J shed 4 bases, with 8 bases lying between them. The PCR ran on 60 Vbeta and 13 Jbeta primers. Generated by immunoSEQ multiplex PCR, the TCRdb table keeps only in-frame clones and is missing some. The sample is made up of 20,000 to 25,000 clones, and the top ten hold about a fifth of it. In regard to this clone: Its cognate antigen is unknown.

Sequencing was performed on PBMCs. This chain connects TRBV5-4 to TRBJ1-2; D is possibly TRBD1 (6 bases). The clonotype originates from a man aged 55 to 70 in good health and CMV-seropositive. Here the CDR3 reads CASSLTGTYGYTF. The CDR3 DNA follows: TGTGCCAGCAGCTTGACAGGGACCTATGGCTACACCTTC.